This TCR beta chain was obtained from a study of T cell responses to AZD1222 COVID-19 vaccine. General study results and limits: A rise in Spike-specific TCR breadth and depth followed two AZD1222 doses. Nearly half of spike-specific TCRs reportedly go after variant regions that carry no mutations. There were mostly white British donors and more females than males, and clonal diversity was possibly underestimated.

A word on this clone: Antigen: not known.

TCRdb keeps only in-frame clones here, not all; method: immunoSEQ multiplex PCR. This table holds more than 85,000 clones, approximately 86% found once. This sequence was found in an adult in good health. Sequenced here: peripheral blood, sampled on day 0 of AZD1222 vaccination.

This CDR3 reads CASRRTGGYGYTF. The CDR3 DNA is TGTGCCAGCAGAAGGACAGGGGGCTATGGCTACACCTTC. This chain links TRBV12-3 or TRBV12-4 with TRBJ1-2, with 10 bases lining up with TRBD1. CDR3 length: 13 amino acids. V lost 6 bases to trimming and J lost 4 bases; unmatched junction nucleotides: 2.